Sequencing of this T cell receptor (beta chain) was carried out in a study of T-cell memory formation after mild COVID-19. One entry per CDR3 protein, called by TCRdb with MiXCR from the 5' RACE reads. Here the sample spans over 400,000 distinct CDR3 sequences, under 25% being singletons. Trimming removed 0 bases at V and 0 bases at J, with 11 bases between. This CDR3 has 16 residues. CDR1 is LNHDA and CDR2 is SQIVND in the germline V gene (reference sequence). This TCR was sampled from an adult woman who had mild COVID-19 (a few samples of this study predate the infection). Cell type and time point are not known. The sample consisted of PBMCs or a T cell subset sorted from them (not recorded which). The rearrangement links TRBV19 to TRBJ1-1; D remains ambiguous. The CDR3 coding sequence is TGTGCCAGTAGTATAGACAGGAGACCCATGAACACTGAAGCTTTCTTT. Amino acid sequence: CASSIDRRPMNTEAFF. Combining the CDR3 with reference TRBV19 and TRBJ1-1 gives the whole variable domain DGGITQSPKYLFRKEGQNVTLSCEQNLNHDAMYWYRQDPGQGLRLIYYSQIVNDFQKGDIAEGYSVSREKKESFPLTVTSAQKNPTAFYLCASSIDRRPMNTEAFFGQGTRLTVV.